These 5 T cell receptor beta chains were all obtained from the same sample, sequenced in a study of blood T cell repertoires in COVID-19. The table came from immunoSEQ multiplex PCR; TCRdb's copy has only in-frame clones and leaves some out. The repertoire holds just under 150,000 clones, with 84% as singletons. Sequencing was carried out using peripheral blood. These receptors were collected from a human donor in a cohort sampled during active COVID-19.

The gene calls are TRBV6-5 and TRBJ2-7; TRBD2 might be the D (6 bases). This CDR3 comprises 14 residues. CDR1 is MNHEY and CDR2 is SVGAGI in the germline V gene. V dropped 6 bases and J dropped 6 bases, with 18 bases sitting between them. CDR3 protein: CASRERVFKGEQYF. CDR3 nucleotide sequence: TGTGCCAGCAGAGAGCGGGTATTCAAGGGCGAGCAGTACTTC.

This clone is a singleton in its sample. The CDR3, as DNA: TGTGCCAGCAGCTTACGACTAGCGGGAGGGCCTGGTGAGCAGTTCTTC. Amino acid sequence: CASSLRLAGGPGEQFF. The chain links TRBV11-3 to TRBJ2-1; 14 nucleotides line up with TRBD2. CDR1 is SGHNT and CDR2 is YENEEA in the germline V gene. This CDR3 has 16 residues. Unmatched junction bases numbered 6, after V lost 2 bases and J lost 9 bases. Full variable domain (remainder filled in from reference TRBV11-3 and TRBJ2-1): EAGVVQSPRYKIIEKKQPVAFWCNPISGHNTLYWYLQNLGQGPELLIRYENEEAVDDSQLPKDRFSAERLKGVDSTLKIQPAELGDSAVYLCASSLRLAGGPGEQFFGPGTRLTVL.

The gene calls are TRBV7-4 and TRBJ1-5; 8 nucleotides match TRBD1. CDR1 is SGHVT, CDR2 SQSDAQ, per germline. Losses at the gene ends were 5 bases for V and 8 bases for J; bases not matched to a gene: 8. The CDR3 contains 14 residues. The chain's CDR3 is CASSPTGGTEPQHF. CDR3 nucleotides: TGTGCCAGCAGCCCAACAGGGGGGACTGAGCCCCAGCATTTT.

The chain carries TRBV7-2 and TRBJ2-3; maybe TRBD2 (5 bases). Germline V gives CDR1 SGHTA, CDR2 FQGNSA. Trimming took off 5 bases at V and 1 base at J, with 10 bases between the two ends. The CDR3 runs 14 residues. The CDR3 DNA reads as TGTGCCAGCAGCCTGCGGACTGGCACAGATACGCAGTATTTT. Translation: CASSLRTGTDTQYF.

The chain uses TRBV11-2 and TRBJ1-1; perhaps TRBD1 as D (6 bases). V gave up 5 bases and J gave up 5 bases, with 18 bases separating them. The CDR3 loop spans 15 amino acids. In germline, CDR1 is SGHAT, CDR2 FQNNGV. The CDR3 here is CASSPRRGGKTEAFF. CDR3 DNA: TGTGCCAGCAGCCCCCGAAGGGGGGGTAAGACTGAAGCTTTCTTT.